The 22 T cell receptor beta chains presented below share a single source sample, sequenced in a study of Ad26.COV2.S vaccination and SARS-CoV-2 variants. Treatment specified: around 19 received Ad26.COV2.S at low or high dose, single or two shots; five or six received placebo; per-sample allocation not given. Sampling happened 63 days after the first vaccine or placebo injection. Assay used: immunoSEQ multiplex PCR; TCRdb lists only in-frame clones, some missing. Among 400,000 to 450,000 clones, about 92% were seen once, and the ten largest hold about 1.6%. Sequencing used peripheral blood, obtained in a trial of Ad26.COV2.S vaccine versus placebo. These receptors came from a person aged 18-65 years who received the Ad26.COV2.S COVID-19 vaccine or a placebo.

The genes are TRBV7-6 and TRBJ1-4; 10 positions match TRBD1. V lost 1 base and J lost 0; bases outside the gene matches: 2. The germline V gene encodes CDR1 SGHVS and CDR2 FNYEAQ. This CDR3 region has 17 residues. The DNA of the CDR3 is TGTGCCAGCAGCTTAGGACAGGGGGCCGCAACTAATGAAAAACTGTTTTTT. As protein: CASSLGQGAATNEKLFF. Supplemented by reference TRBV7-6 and TRBJ1-4, the full variable domain reads GAGVSQSPRYKVTKRGQDVALRCDPISGHVSLYWYRQALGQGPEFLTYFNYEAQQDKSGLPNDRFSAERPEGSISTLTIQRTEQRDSAMYRCASSLGQGAATNEKLFFGSGTQLSVL.

This chain uses TRBV10-3 with TRBJ1-1; no clear D. Germline CDR1 and CDR2: ENHRY and SYGVKD. Deletions cut 3 bases from V and 1 base from J, with 15 bases between. The CDR3 runs to 16 residues. CDR3 residues: CAISDGVTQENTEAFF. The DNA of the CDR3 is TGTGCCATCAGTGATGGCGTTACTCAAGAGAACACTGAAGCTTTCTTT.

The CDR3 nucleotides are TGTGCCAGCAGCACGGACAGGGGGCCAACCTACGAGCAGTACTTC. Residues: CASSTDRGPTYEQYF. This chain uses TRBV11-2 with TRBJ2-7, with 11 positions matching TRBD1. Germline CDR1 and CDR2: SGHAT and FQNNGV. CDR3 length equals 15 residues. J lost 2 bases, V lost 5 bases, and 5 bases had no gene match.

CDR3 bases: TGTGCCAGCACCTCATCAAGGACATCAAACTATGGCTACACCTTC. The encoded protein is CASTSSRTSNYGYTF. This chain connects TRBV6-5 to TRBJ1-2; weak D call: TRBD1 (5 bases). Germline-derived CDR1 and CDR2 are MNHEY and SVGAGI. The CDR3 extends over 15 amino acids. V was cut by 7 bases and J by 2 bases, with 17 bases left in between.

The V call is TRBV7-2, the J call TRBJ1-2; no firm D call. The ends were cut back, 1 base at V and 4 bases at J, with 7 bases in the middle. Germline V lookup: CDR1 SGHTA, CDR2 FQGNSA. There are 13 residues in the CDR3. For the CDR3, the DNA is TGTGCCAGCAGCTTAGGGGCCCCCTATGGCTACACCTTC. It encodes CASSLGAPYGYTF.

The gene calls are TRBV30 and TRBJ2-7; possibly TRBD1 for D (5 bases). Germline CDR1 is GTSNPN and CDR2 is SVGIG (reference sequence). The CDR3 is 14 amino acids. Deletions cut 1 base from V and 4 bases from J, with 14 bases between. For the CDR3, the DNA is TGTGCCTGGAGTGAAGGGGCCGGAGAGTACGAGCAGTACTTC. Residues: CAWSEGAGEYEQYF.

J is TRBJ2-3 and V is TRBV2, with 7 bases fitting TRBD1. CDR1 is SNHLY and CDR2 is FYNNEI in the germline V gene. After removal of 6 bases from V and 0 bases from J, the junction contained 6 bases not matched to a gene. The CDR3 consists of 15 residues. In DNA form, the CDR3 reads TGTGCCAGCAGACCGGGACAGCTGAGCACAGATACGCAGTATTTT. This translates into CASRPGQLSTDTQYF. The full variable domain, completed using reference TRBV2 and TRBJ2-3, is EPEVTQTPSHQVTQMGQEVILRCVPISNHLYFYWYRQILGQKVEFLVSFYNNEISEKSEIFDDQFSVERPDGSNFTLKIRSTKLEDSAMYFCASRPGQLSTDTQYFGPGTRLTVL.

The chain links TRBV30 to TRBJ1-4; the D is unclear. The V gene lost 1 base and the J gene lost 3 bases, with 12 bases spanning the gap. Germline CDR1 is GTSNPN and CDR2 is SVGIG (reference sequence). The CDR3 spans 15 residues. CDR3 bases: TGTGCCTGGAGTGGGCCTGAGGGAGCTAATGAAAAACTGTTTTTT. Amino acids: CAWSGPEGANEKLFF.

The chain joins TRBV6-2 or TRBV6-3 to TRBJ2-1, with TRBD2 identical over 9 bases. The trim removed 4 bases at V and 3 bases at J, leaving 10 bases unmatched. Germline V lookup: CDR1 MNHEY, CDR2 SVGEGT. CDR3 length: 17 amino acids. The CDR3 DNA reads as TGTGCCAGCAGTTCTAGGGCGGGGGGGCTTGGCTACAATGAGCAGTTCTTC. It encodes CASSSRAGGLGYNEQFF.

This rearrangement joins TRBV19 to TRBJ1-2; the D is unclear. In germline, CDR1 is LNHDA, CDR2 SQIVND (reference sequence). Trimming stripped 8 bases from V and 2 bases from J, with 9 bases between. The CDR3 is made up of 12 amino acids. The CDR3 region is CASGTRNYGYTF. The DNA of the CDR3 is TGTGCCAGTGGAACCCGAAACTATGGCTACACCTTC. The variable domain in full, with the rest retrieved from reference TRBV19 and TRBJ1-2, is DGGITQSPKYLFRKEGQNVTLSCEQNLNHDAMYWYRQDPGQGLRLIYYSQIVNDFQKGDIAEGYSVSREKKESFPLTVTSAQKNPTAFYLCASGTRNYGYTFGSGTRLTVV.

The rearrangement links TRBV28 to TRBJ2-3; D could derive from TRBD1 or TRBD2 (5 bases each). Germline V gene data show CDR1 as MDHEN and CDR2 as SYDVKM. Trimming stripped 5 bases from V and 6 bases from J, with 18 bases between. The CDR3 covers 15 residues. CDR3 region: CASSPPTGAMDTQYF. In DNA form, the CDR3 reads TGTGCCAGCAGTCCCCCAACCGGGGCGATGGATACGCAGTATTTT.

The chain combines TRBV28 with TRBJ1-2; TRBD1 aligns across 9 bases. Germline values: CDR1 MDHEN, CDR2 SYDVKM. With 6 bases clipped from V and 4 bases from J, the junction kept 6 bases outside the gene matches. The CDR3 is made up of 14 amino acids. DNA of the CDR3: TGTGCCAGCAGCCAACAGGGGGCGATCTATGGCTACACCTTC. It translates to CASSQQGAIYGYTF.

This sequence joins TRBV15 and TRBJ2-1; D gene unclear. The CDR3 runs 14 residues. Germline-derived CDR1 and CDR2 are LNHNV and YYDKDF (reference sequence). Trimming shortened V by 5 bases and J by 2 bases, and 10 bases separated the two germline ends. The CDR3: CATSPGKTYNEQFF. The CDR3 DNA is TGTGCCACCAGCCCCGGTAAGACCTACAATGAGCAGTTCTTC.

The V call is TRBV7-9, the J call TRBJ2-5; D is uncertain. CDR3 length: 17 residues. CDR1 is SEHNR, CDR2 FQNEAQ, per germline (reference sequence). With 5 bases removed from V and 2 bases from J, the gap between germline ends came to 21 bases. This CDR3 reads CASSTFLSGRLQETQYF. The CDR3, as DNA: TGTGCCAGCAGCACTTTCTTGTCCGGGCGGCTTCAAGAGACCCAGTACTTC.

The V gene is TRBV7-9, the J gene TRBJ2-2, with D unclear. Trimming pared 5 bases from V and 1 base from J, leaving 20 bases between. This CDR3 is 18 amino acids long. Germline V CDR1 and CDR2: SEHNR, FQNEAQ (reference sequence). CDR3 nucleotide sequence: TGTGCCAGCAGCCCTACCTGGGTTGAGTGGGGGAACACCGGGGAGCTGTTTTTT. It is translated as CASSPTWVEWGNTGELFF.

The chain has TRBV5-4 and TRBJ2-1; D tentatively reads TRBD1 or TRBD2 (5 bases each). Germline loops: CDR1 SGHNT, CDR2 YYREEE (reference sequence). V gave up 2 bases and J gave up 5 bases, with 11 bases separating them. The length of the CDR3 is 14 residues. The CDR3 DNA reads as TGTGCCAGCAGCTTCGGTTTGGGGGACAATGAGCAGTTCTTC. Translated: CASSFGLGDNEQFF.

The chain joins TRBV12-3 or TRBV12-4 to TRBJ2-3; D is uncertain. The CDR3 has 12 residues. V lost 7 bases, J lost 2 bases, and 7 bases lay in between. The CDR3 DNA reads TGTGCCAGCACCCCTGACACAGATACGCAGTATTTT. Protein: CASTPDTDTQYF.

The chain couples TRBV19 to TRBJ2-1, with 10 nucleotides matching TRBD2. The V and J ends lost 3 bases and 4 bases, in that order; junction bases with no gene match: 6. The CDR3 has 16 amino acids. Germline assignment: CDR1 LNHDA and CDR2 SQIVND (reference sequence). The CDR3 is CASSMGSGGWYNEQFF. The DNA of the CDR3 is TGTGCCAGTAGTATGGGTAGCGGGGGGTGGTACAATGAGCAGTTCTTC.

This rearrangement joins TRBV20-1 to TRBJ2-5; D may match TRBD1 or TRBD2 (6 bases each). Trimming stripped 3 bases from V and 5 bases from J, with 7 bases between. The CDR3 contains 11 residues. Germline V gene lookup returns CDR1 DFQATT and CDR2 SNEGSKA (reference sequence). The CDR3, as DNA: TGCAGTGCTAGGGGGGGCGAGACCCAGTACTTC. Residues: CSARGGETQYF.

The chain links TRBV6-5 to TRBJ1-6; weak D call: TRBD1 (6 bases). Germline CDR1 and CDR2: MNHEY and SVGAGI. V dropped 2 bases and J dropped 7 bases, with 15 bases sitting between them. This CDR3 comprises 16 residues. The CDR3 sequence: CASSYGNRVYNSPLHF. The CDR3 bases are TGTGCCAGCAGTTACGGGAACAGGGTTTACAATTCACCCCTCCACTTT.

The chain links TRBV9 to TRBJ2-6; D not resolved. Germline CDR1 SGDLS, CDR2 YYNGEE. The CDR3 has 16 residues. Deletions cut 4 bases from V and 0 bases from J, with 11 bases between. CDR3 DNA: TGTGCCAGCAGCCCGCGACCTTACTCTGGGGCCAACGTCCTGACTTTC. This codes for CASSPRPYSGANVLTF. Full variable domain (remainder filled in from reference TRBV9 and TRBJ2-6): DSGVTQTPKHLITATGQRVTLRCSPRSGDLSVYWYQQSLDQGLQFLIQYYNGEERAKGNILERFSAQQFPDLHSELNLSSLELGDSALYFCASSPRPYSGANVLTFGAGSRLTVL.

In this sample, this clone turned up once. The chain employs TRBV9 and TRBJ2-5; D ambiguous. V shed 0 bases and J shed 5 bases, with 5 bases lying between them. Germline CDR1 and CDR2: SGDLS and YYNGEE. The CDR3 sequence is 12 residues long. CDR3 bases: TGTGCCAGCAGCGTAGCTGGGGAGACCCAGTACTTC. Translated: CASSVAGETQYF. The full variable domain, its missing parts supplied by reference TRBV9 and TRBJ2-5, is DSGVTQTPKHLITATGQRVTLRCSPRSGDLSVYWYQQSLDQGLQFLIQYYNGEERAKGNILERFSAQQFPDLHSELNLSSLELGDSALYFCASSVAGETQYFGPGTRLLVL.